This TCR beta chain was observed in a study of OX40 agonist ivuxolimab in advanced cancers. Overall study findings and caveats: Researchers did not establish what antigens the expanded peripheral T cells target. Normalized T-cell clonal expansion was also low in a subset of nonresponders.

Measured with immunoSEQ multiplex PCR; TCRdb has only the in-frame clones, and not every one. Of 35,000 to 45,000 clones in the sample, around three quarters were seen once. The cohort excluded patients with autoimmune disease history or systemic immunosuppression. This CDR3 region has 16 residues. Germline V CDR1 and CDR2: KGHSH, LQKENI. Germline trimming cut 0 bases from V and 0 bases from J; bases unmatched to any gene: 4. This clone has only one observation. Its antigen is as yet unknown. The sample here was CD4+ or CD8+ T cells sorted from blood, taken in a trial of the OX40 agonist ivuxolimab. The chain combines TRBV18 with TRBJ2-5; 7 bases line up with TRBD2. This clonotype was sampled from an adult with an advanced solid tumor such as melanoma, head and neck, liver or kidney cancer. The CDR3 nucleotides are TGTGCCAGCTCACCACCGGGAACTAGCGACCAAGAGACCCAGTACTTC. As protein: CASSPPGTSDQETQYF.